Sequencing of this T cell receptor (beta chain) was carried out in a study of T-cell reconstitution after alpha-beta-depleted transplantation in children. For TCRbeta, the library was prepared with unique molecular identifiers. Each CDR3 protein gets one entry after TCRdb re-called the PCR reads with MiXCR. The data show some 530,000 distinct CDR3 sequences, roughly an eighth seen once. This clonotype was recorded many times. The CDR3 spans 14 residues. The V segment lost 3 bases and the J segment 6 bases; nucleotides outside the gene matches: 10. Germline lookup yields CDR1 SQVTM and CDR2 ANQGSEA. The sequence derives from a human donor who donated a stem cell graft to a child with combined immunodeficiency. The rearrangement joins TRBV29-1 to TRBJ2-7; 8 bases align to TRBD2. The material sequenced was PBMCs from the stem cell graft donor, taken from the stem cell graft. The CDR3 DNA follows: TGCAGCGTTGACCCGGGACTAGGATTGGGCGAGCAGTACTTC. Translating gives CSVDPGLGLGEQYF.